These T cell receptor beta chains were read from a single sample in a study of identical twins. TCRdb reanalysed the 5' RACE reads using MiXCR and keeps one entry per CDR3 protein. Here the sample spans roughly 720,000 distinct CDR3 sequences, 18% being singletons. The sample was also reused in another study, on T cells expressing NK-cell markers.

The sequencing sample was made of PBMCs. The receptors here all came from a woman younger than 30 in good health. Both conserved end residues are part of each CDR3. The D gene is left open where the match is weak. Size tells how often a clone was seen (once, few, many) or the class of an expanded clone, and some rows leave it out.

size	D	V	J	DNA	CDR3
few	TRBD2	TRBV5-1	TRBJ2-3	TGCGCCAGCAGCTTGGCCCCCGGGGCGGGAGAAGATACGCAGTATTTT	CASSLAPGAGEDTQYF
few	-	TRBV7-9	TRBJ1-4	TGTGCCAGCAGCCCTCATAATGAAAAACTGTTTTTT	CASSPHNEKLFF
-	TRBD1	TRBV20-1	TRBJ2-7	TGCAGTGCCGAATGGAGACAGGGTGGATTGGGCGAGCAGTACTTC	CSAEWRQGGLGEQYF
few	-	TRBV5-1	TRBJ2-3	TGCGCCAGCAGCTTGCTCCAGCCAGATACGCAGTATTTT	CASSLLQPDTQYF
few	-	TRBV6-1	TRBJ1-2	TGTGCCAGCACCCCGGGGGGAAATCTAGCTAACTATGGCTACACCTTC	CASTPGGNLANYGYTF
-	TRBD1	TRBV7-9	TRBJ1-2	TGTGCCAGCAGCGAAGACGGGACAGGTCCCAGCTACACCTTC	CASSEDGTGPSYTF
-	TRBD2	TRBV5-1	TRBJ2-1	TGCGCCAGCAGCTTGGCTAGCGGGGCCCTCAATGAGCAGTTCTTC	CASSLASGALNEQFF
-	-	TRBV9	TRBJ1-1	TGTGCCAGCAGCGTAGATTCGGGGGGCGGGGGCACTGAAGCTTTCTTT	CASSVDSGGGGTEAFF
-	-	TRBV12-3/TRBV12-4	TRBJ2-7	TGTGCCAGCAGTTTACTAGGGGGAGAGTGGTCAAACGAGCAGTACTTC	CASSLLGGEWSNEQYF
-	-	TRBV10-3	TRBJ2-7	TGTGCCATCAGTGAGTCTACAGGGCCCGAGCAGTACTTC	CAISESTGPEQYF
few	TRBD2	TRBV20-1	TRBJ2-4	TGCAGTGCTAACCAGCGGGAGGCCGCCAAAAACATTCAGTACTTC	CSANQREAAKNIQYF
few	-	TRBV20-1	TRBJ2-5	TGCAGTGCTAGAGATTGGGGCGGGACCCAAGAGACCCAGTACTTC	CSARDWGGTQETQYF
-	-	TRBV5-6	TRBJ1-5	TGTGCCAGCAGTTATTCCTCGGGGCCCCAGCATTTT	CASSYSSGPQHF
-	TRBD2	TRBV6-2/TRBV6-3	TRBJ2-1	TGTGCCAGCAGACACCCACCATTTTGGGGACTAGACAATGAGCAGTTCTTC	CASRHPPFWGLDNEQFF
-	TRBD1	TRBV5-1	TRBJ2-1	TGCGCCAGCAGCGGAGGGACAGGAAGATCCTACAATGAGCAGTTCTTC	CASSGGTGRSYNEQFF
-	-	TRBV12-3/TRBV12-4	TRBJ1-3	TGTGCCAGCAGTCCCCCTGAGGGTAGGGGAAACACCATATATTTT	CASSPPEGRGNTIYF
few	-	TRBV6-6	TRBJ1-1	TGTGCCAGCAATTCCCAGGGGACTGAAGCTTTCTTT	CASNSQGTEAFF
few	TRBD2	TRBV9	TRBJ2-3	TGTGCCAGCAGCGTAGGTATGAGACTAGCGGGACCCACAGATACGCAGTATTTT	CASSVGMRLAGPTDTQYF
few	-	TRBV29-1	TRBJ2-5	TGCAGCGTTGATCGGGCGGGAGAGACCCAGTACTTC	CSVDRAGETQYF
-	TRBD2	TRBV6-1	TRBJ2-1	TGTGCCAGCAAAAGACTAGCGGGAGGGGGAAATGAGCAGTTCTTC	CASKRLAGGGNEQFF
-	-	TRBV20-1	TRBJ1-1	TGCAGTGCTAGCCAGGGAATCACTGAAGCTTTCTTT	CSASQGITEAFF
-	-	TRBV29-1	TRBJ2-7	TGCAGCGTTGAAGATATGGGCGAGCAGTACTTC	CSVEDMGEQYF
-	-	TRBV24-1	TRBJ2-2	TGTGCCACCTCCAGGGACGGGGAGCTGTTTTTT	CATSRDGELFF
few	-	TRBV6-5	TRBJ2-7	TGTGCCAGCAGTTACGGAGGGAACTACGAGCAGTACTTC	CASSYGGNYEQYF
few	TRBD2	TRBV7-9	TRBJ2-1	TGTGCCAGCAGCTCAGTCCTAGCGGGAGAAGACAATGAGCAGTTCTTC	CASSSVLAGEDNEQFF
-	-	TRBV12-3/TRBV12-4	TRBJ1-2	TGTGCCAGCAGTTTCAGTGGTGCCTCCTATGGCTACACCTTC	CASSFSGASYGYTF
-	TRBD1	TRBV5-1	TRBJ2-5	TGCGCCAGCAGCTCCGGACAGGGAGGTGAGACCCAGTACTTC	CASSSGQGGETQYF
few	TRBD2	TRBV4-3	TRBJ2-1	TGCGCCAGCAGCCAAGGAGGCGGGGGTTGGCATGAGCAGTTCTTC	CASSQGGGGWHEQFF
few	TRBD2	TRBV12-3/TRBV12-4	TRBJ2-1	TGTGCCAGCAGTTTATCTAGCGGGAGGGCCCATGAGCAGTTCTTC	CASSLSSGRAHEQFF